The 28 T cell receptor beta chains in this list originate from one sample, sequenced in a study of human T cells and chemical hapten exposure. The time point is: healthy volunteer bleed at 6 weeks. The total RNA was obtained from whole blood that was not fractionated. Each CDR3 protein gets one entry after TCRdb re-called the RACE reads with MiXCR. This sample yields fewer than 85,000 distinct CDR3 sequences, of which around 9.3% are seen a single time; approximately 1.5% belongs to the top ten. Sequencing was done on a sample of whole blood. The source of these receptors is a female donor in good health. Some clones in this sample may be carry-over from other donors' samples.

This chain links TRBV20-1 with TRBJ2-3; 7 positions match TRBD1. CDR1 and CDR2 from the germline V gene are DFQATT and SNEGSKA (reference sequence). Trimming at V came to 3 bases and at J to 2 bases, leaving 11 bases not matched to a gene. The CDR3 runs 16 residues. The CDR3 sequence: CSASDRAFLHTDTQYF. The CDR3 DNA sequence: TGCAGTGCTAGCGACAGGGCGTTTTTACACACAGATACGCAGTATTTT.

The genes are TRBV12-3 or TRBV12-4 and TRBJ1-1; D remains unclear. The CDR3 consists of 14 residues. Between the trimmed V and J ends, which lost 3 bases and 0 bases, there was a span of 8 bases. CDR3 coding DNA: TGTGCCAGCAGTTTTCCCAGGTTGAACACTGAAGCTTTCTTT. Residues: CASSFPRLNTEAFF.

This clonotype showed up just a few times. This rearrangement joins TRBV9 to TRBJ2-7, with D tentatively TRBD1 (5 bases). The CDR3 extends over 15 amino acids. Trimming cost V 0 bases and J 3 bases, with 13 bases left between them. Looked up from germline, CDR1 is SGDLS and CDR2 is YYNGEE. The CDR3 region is CASSVEWGPGYEQYF. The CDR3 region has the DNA TGTGCCAGCAGCGTAGAATGGGGCCCGGGCTACGAGCAGTACTTC.

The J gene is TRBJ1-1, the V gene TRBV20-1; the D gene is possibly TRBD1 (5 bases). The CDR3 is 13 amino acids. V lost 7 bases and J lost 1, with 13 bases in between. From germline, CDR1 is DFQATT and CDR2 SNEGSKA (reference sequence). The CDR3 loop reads CSGGRQPNTEAFF. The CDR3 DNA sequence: TGCAGTGGTGGGAGACAGCCGAACACTGAAGCTTTCTTT.

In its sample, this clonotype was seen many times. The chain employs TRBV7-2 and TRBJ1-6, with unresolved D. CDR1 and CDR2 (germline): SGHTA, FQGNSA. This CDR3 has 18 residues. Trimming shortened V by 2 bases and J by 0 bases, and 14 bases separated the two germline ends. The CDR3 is CASSLSRPGSSYNSPLHF. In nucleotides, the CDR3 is TGTGCCAGCAGCTTATCGAGGCCCGGTAGCTCCTATAATTCACCCCTCCACTTT.

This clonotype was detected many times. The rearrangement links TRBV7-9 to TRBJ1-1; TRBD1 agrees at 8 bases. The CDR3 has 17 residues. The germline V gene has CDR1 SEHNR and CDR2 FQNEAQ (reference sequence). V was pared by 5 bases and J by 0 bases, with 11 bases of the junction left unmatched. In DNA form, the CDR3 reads TGTGCCAGCAGCCACGTGGGACAGGTACTCATGAACACTGAAGCTTTCTTT. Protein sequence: CASSHVGQVLMNTEAFF.

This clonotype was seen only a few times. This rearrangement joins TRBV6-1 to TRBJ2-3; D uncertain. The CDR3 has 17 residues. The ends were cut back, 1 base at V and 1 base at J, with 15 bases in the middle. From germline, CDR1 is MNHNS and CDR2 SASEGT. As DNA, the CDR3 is TGTGCCAGCAGTGAAGGGTCCATAAGCCTCGGCACAGATACGCAGTATTTT. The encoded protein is CASSEGSISLGTDTQYF.

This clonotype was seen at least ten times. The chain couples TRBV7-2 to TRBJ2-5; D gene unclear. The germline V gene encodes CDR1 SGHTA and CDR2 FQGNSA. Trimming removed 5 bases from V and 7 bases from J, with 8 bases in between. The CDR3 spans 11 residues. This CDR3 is CASSVVGTQYF. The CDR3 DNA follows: TGTGCCAGCAGCGTGGTCGGGACCCAGTACTTC.

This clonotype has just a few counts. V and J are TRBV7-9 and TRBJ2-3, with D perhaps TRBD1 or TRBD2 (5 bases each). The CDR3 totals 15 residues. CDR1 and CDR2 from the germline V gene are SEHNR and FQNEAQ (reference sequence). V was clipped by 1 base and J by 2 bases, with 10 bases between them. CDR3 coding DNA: TGTGCCAGCAGCTTAGAGGGACGACCCACAGATACGCAGTATTTT. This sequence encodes CASSLEGRPTDTQYF.

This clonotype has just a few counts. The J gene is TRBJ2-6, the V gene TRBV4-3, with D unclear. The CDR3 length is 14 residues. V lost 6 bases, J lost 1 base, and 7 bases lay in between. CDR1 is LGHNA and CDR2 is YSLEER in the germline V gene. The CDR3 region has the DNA TGCGCCAGCAGTAGGCAGTCTGGGGCCAACGTCCTGACTTTC. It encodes CASSRQSGANVLTF.

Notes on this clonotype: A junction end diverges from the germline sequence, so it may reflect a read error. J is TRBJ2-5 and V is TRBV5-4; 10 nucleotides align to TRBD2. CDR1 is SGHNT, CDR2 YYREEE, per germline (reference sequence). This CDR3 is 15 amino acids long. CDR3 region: CVSSLLTSGPETQYF. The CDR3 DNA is TGTGTCAGCAGCTTGTTGACTAGCGGGCCAGAGACCCAGTACTTC. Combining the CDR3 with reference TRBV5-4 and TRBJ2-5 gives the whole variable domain ETGVTQSPTHLIKTRGQQVTLRCSSQSGHNTVSWYQQALGQGPQFIFQYYREEENGRGNFPPRFSGLQFPNYSSELNVNALELDDSALYLCVSSLLTSGPETQYFGPGTRLLVL.

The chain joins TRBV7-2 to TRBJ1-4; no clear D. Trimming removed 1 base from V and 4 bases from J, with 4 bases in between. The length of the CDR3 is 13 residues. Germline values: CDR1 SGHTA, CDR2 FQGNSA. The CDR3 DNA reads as TGTGCCAGCAGCTTAGACGGTAATGAAAAACTGTTTTTT. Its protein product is CASSLDGNEKLFF.

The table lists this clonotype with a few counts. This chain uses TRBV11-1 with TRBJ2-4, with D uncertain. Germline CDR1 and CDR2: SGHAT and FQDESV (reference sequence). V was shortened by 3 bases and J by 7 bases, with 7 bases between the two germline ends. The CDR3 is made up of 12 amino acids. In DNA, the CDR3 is TGTGCCAGCAGCTTTGAAAGGAACATTCAGTACTTC. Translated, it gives CASSFERNIQYF.

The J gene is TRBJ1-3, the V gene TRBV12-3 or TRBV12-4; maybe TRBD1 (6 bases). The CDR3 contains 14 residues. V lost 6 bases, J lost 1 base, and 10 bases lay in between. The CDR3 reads CASSTGISGNTIYF. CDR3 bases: TGTGCCAGCAGCACAGGGATATCTGGAAACACCATATATTTT.

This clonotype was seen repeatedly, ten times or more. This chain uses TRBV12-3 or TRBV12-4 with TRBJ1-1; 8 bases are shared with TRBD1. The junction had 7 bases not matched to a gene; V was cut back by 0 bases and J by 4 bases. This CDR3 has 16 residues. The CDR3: CASSLAVTGGATEAFF. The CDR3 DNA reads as TGTGCCAGCAGTTTAGCGGTTACAGGGGGAGCCACTGAAGCTTTCTTT.

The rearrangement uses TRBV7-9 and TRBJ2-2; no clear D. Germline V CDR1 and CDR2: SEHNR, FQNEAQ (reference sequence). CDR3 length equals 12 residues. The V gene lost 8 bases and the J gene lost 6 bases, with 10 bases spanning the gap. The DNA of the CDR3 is TGTGCCAGCGGTATCCAGGCCGGGGAGCTGTTTTTT. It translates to CASGIQAGELFF.

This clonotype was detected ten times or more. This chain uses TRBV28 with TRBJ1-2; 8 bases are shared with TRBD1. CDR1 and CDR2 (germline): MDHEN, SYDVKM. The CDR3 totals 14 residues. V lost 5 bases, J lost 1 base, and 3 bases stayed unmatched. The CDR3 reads CASSRGQVNYGYTF. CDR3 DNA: TGTGCCAGCAGTAGGGGACAGGTTAACTATGGCTACACCTTC.

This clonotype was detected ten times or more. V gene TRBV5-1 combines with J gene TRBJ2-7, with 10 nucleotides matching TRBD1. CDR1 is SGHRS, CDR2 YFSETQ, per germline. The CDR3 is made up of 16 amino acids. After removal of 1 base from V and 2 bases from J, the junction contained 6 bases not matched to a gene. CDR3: CASSLRPGQGPYEQYF. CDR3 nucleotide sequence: TGCGCCAGCAGCTTGCGACCGGGACAGGGGCCCTACGAGCAGTACTTC.

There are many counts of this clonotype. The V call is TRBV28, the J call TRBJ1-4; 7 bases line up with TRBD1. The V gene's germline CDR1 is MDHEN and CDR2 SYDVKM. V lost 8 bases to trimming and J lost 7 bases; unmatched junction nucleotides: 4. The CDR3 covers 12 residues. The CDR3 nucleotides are TGTGCCAGCTATGGGACAGTTGAAAAACTGTTTTTT. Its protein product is CASYGTVEKLFF.

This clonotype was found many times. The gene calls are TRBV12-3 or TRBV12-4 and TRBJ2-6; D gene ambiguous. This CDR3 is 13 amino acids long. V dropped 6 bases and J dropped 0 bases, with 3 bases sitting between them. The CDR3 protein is CASRSSGANVLTF. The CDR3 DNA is TGTGCCAGCAGAAGCTCTGGGGCCAACGTCCTGACTTTC.

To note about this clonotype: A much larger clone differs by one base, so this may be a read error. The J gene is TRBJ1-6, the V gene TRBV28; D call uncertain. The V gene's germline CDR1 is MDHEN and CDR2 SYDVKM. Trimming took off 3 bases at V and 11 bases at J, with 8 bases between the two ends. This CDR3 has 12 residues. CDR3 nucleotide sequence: TGTGCCAGCAGTTTTCTAAATACACCCCTCCACTTT. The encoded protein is CASSFLNTPLHF.

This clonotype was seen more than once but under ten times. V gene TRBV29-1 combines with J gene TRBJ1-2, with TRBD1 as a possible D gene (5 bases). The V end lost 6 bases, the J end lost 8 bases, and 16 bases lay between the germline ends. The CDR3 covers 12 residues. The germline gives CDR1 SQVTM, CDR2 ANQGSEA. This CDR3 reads CSVKGGTGGYTF. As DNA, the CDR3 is TGCAGCGTGAAAGGTGGGACTGGCGGCTACACCTTC. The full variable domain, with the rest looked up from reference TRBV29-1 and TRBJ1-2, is SAVISQKPSRDICQRGTSLTIQCQVDSQVTMMFWYRQQPGQSLTLIATANQGSEATYESGFVIDKFPISRPNLTFSTLTVSNMSPEDSSIYLCSVKGGTGGYTFGSGTRLTVV.

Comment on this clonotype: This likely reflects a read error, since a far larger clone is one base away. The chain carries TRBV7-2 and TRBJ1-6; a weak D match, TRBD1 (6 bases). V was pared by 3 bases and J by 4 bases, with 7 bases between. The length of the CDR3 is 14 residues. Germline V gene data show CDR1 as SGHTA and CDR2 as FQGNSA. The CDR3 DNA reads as TGTGCCAGCAGCTTCACAGGGTATAATTCACCCCTCCACTTT. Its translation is CASSFTGYNSPLHF.

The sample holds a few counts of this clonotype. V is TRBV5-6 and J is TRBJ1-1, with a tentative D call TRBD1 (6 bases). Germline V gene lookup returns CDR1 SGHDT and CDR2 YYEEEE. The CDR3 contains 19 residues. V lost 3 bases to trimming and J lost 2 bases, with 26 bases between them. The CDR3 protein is CASSSPGQLEETLNTEAFF. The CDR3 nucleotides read TGTGCCAGCAGCTCACCAGGACAGCTGGAGGAAACCCTAAACACTGAAGCTTTCTTT.

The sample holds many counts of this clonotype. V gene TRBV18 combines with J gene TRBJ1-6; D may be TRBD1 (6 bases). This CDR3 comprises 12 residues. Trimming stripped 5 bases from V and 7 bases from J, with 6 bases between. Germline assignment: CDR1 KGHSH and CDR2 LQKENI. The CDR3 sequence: CASSDRNSPLHF. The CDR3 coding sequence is TGTGCCAGCTCAGACAGGAATTCACCCCTCCACTTT.

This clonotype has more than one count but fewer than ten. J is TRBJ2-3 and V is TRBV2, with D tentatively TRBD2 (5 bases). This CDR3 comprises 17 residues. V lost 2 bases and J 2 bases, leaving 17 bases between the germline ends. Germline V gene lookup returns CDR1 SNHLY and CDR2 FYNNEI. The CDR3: CASSEIGLLVITDTQYF. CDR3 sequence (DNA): TGTGCCAGCAGTGAAATAGGGCTACTAGTCATCACAGATACGCAGTATTTT.

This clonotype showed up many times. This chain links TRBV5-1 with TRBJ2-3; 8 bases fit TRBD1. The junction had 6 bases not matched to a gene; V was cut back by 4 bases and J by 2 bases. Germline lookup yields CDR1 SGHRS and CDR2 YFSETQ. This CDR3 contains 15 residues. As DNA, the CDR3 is TGCGCCAGCAGCCGGACAGGGACGACCACAGATACGCAGTATTTT. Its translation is CASSRTGTTTDTQYF.

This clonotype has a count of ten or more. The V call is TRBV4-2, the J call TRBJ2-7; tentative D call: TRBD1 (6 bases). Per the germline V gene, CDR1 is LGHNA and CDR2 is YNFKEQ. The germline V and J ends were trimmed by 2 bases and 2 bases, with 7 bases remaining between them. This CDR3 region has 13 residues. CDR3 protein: CASSQTGTYEQYF. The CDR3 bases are TGTGCCAGCAGCCAAACAGGGACCTACGAGCAGTACTTC.